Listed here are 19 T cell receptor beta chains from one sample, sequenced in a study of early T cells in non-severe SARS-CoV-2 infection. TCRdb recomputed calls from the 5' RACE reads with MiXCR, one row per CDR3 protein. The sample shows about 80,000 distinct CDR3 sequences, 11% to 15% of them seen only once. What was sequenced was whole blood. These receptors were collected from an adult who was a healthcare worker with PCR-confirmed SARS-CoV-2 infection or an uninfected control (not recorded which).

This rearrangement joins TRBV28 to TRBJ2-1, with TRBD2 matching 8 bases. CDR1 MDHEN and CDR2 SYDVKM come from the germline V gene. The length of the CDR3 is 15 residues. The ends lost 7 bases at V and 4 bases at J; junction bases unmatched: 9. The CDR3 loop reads CASTTGTRVYNEQFF. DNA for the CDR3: TGTGCCAGCACAACCGGGACTAGGGTATACAATGAGCAGTTCTTC.

The CDR3 reads CASRASGEAYEQYF. CDR3 DNA: TGTGCCAGCAGAGCTAGCGGGGAGGCCTACGAGCAGTACTTC. The chain uses TRBV6-1 and TRBJ2-7; 9 nucleotides agree with TRBD2. The CDR3 spans 14 residues. After removal of 6 bases from V and 2 bases from J, the junction contained 5 bases not matched to a gene. CDR1 and CDR2 (germline): MNHNS, SASEGT.

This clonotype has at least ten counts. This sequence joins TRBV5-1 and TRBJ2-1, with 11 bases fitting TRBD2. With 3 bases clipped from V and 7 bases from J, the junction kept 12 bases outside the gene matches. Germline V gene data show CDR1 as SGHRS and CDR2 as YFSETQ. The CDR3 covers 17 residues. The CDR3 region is CASSWTPLAGAGNEQFF. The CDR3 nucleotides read TGCGCCAGCAGCTGGACCCCACTAGCGGGGGCGGGTAATGAGCAGTTCTTC.

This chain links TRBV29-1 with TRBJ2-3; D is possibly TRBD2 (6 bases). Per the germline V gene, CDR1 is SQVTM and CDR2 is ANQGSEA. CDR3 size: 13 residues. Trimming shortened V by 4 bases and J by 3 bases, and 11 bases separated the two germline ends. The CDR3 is CSVVPRGTDTQYF. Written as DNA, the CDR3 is TGCAGCGTTGTGCCCCGGGGGACAGATACGCAGTATTTT.

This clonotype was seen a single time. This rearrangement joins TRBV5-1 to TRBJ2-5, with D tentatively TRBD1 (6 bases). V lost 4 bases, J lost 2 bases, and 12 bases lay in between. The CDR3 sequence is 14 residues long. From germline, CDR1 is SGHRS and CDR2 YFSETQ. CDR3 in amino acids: CASSAGQIQETQYF. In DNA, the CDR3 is TGCGCCAGCAGCGCTGGACAGATACAAGAGACCCAGTACTTC.

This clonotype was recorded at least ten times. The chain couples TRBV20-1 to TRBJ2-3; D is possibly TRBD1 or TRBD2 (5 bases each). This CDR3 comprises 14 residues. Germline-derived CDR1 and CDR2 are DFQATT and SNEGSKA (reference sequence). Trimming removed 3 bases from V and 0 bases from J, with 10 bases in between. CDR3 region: CSARRAGSTDTQYF. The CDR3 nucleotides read TGCAGTGCTAGGCGGGCAGGGAGCACAGATACGCAGTATTTT.

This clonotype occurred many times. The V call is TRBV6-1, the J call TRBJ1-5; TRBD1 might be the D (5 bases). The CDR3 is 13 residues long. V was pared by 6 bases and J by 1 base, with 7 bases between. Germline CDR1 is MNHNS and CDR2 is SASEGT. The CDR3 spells CASRTDSNQPQHF. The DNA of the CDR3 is TGTGCCAGCAGGACAGACAGCAATCAGCCCCAGCATTTT.

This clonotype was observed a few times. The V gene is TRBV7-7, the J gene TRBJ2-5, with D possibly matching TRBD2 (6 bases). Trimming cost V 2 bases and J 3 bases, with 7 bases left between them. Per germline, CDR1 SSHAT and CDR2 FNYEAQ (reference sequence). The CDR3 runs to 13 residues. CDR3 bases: TGTGCCAGCAGCTTACCGGGAGAAGAGACCCAGTACTTC. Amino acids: CASSLPGEETQYF.

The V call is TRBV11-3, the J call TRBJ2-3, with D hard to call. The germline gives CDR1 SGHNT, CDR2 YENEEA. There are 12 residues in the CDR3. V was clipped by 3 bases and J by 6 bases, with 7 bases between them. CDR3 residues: CASSFRSDTQYF. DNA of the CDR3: TGTGCCAGCAGCTTCCGGTCCGATACGCAGTATTTT.

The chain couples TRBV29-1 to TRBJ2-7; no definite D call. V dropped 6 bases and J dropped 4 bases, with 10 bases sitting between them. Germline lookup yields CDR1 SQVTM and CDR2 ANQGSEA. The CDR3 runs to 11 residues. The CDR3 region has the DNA TGCAGCGTCCGTGAGGAATACGAGCAGTACTTC. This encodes CSVREEYEQYF.

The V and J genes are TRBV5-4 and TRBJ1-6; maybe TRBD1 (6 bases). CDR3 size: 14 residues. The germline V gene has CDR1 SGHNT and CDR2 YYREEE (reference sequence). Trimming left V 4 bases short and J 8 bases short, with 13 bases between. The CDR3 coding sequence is TGTGCCAGCAGCGAACAGGGAACCTATTCACCCCTCCACTTT. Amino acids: CASSEQGTYSPLHF.

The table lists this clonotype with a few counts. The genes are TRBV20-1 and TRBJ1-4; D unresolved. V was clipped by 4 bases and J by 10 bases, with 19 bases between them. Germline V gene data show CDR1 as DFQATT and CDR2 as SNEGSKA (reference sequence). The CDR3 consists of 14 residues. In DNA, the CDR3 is TGCAGTGCTAAGCAACTGAGCGTACGAGGAAAACTGTTTTTT. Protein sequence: CSAKQLSVRGKLFF.

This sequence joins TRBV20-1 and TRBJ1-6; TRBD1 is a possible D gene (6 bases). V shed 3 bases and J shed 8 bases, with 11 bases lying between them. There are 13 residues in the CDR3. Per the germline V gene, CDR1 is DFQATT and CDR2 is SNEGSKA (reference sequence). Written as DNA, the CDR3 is TGCAGTGCTAGCGGGGCAGGGGATTCACCCCTCCACTTT. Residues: CSASGAGDSPLHF.

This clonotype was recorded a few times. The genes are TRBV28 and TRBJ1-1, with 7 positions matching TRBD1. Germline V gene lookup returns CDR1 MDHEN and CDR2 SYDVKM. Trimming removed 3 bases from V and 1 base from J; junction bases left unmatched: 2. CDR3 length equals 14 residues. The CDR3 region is CASSLGQKNTEAFF. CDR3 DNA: TGTGCCAGCAGTTTGGGACAGAAGAACACTGAAGCTTTCTTT.

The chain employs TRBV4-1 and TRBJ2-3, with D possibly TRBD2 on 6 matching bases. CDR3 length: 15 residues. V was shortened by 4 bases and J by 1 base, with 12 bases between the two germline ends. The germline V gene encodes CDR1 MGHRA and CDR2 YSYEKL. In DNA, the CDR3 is TGCGCCAGCAGCCTTGGGGGGTCGGGCACAGATACGCAGTATTTT. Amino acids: CASSLGGSGTDTQYF.

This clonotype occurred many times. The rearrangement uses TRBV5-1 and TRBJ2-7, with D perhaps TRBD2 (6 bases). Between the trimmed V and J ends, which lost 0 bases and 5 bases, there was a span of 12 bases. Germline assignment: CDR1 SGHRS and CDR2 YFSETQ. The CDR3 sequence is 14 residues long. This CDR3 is CASSLAPGGDEQYF. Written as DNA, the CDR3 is TGCGCCAGCAGCTTGGCCCCGGGCGGGGACGAGCAGTACTTC.

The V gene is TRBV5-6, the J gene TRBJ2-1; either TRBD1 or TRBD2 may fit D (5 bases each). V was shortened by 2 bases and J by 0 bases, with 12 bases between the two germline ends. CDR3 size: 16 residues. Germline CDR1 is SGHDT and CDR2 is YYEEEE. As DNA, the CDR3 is TGTGCCAGCAGCTTTTCAGGGAGTAGCTCCTACAATGAGCAGTTCTTC. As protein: CASSFSGSSSYNEQFF.

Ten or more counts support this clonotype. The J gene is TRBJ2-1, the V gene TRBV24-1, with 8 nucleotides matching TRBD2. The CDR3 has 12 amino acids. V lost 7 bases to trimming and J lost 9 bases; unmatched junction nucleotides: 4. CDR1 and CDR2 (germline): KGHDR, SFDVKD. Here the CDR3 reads CATRSGGGEQFF. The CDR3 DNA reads TGTGCCACCAGAAGCGGGGGAGGTGAGCAGTTCTTC.

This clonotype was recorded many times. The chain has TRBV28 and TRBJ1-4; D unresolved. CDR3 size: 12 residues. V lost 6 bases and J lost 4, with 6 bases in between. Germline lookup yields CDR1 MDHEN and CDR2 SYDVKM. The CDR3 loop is CASRGNNEKLFF. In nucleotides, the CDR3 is TGTGCCAGCAGAGGTAATAATGAAAAACTGTTTTTT. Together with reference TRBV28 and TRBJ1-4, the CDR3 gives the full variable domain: DVKVTQSSRYLVKRTGEKVFLECVQDMDHENMFWYRQDPGLGLRLIYFSYDVKMKEKGDIPEGYSVSREKKERFSLILESASTNQTSMYLCASRGNNEKLFFGSGTQLSVL.